The T cell receptor beta chain under discussion was sequenced for a study of somatic mutations in cytotoxic T cells in rheumatoid arthritis. TCRdb's table, derived via immunoSEQ multiplex PCR, lists solely in-frame clones and lacks some. This table has roughly 10,000 clones, 80% appearing once. This CDR3 is built from 12 residues. Looked up from germline, CDR1 is LNHDA and CDR2 is SQIVND (reference sequence). Trimming at V came to 10 bases and at J to 7 bases, leaving 7 bases not matched to a gene. The chain carries TRBV19 and TRBJ1-5, with 7 bases aligning to TRBD1. The TCR sequence derives from an adult with rheumatoid arthritis. Specimen: CD8+ T cells sorted from blood. The chain's CDR3 is CATRAGGQPQHF. The CDR3 DNA is TGTGCCACCCGGGCAGGGGGACAGCCCCAGCATTTT.